The clone carrying this T cell receptor beta chain was seen ten or more times. This entry belongs to a study of T cells after yellow fever vaccination. At the level of the study: CD3, CD45RA, CCR7 and CD95 sorting yielded EM, EMRA, CM and Tscm memory subsets.

CDR3 length: 14 residues. Germline CDR1 is MNHEY and CDR2 is SMNVEV (reference sequence). The V segment lost 3 bases and the J segment 8 bases; nucleotides outside the gene matches: 5. TCRdb re-analysed the 5' RACE reads in MiXCR, keeping a single row per CDR3 protein. The sample holds more than 20,000 distinct CDR3 sequences, 5.2% seen once. The study, taken as a whole, reports: The bulk population could contribute abundant contaminating clonotypes to FACS-sorted repertoires. Weaker, the secondary response peaked sooner, at day 5 versus 15.

This TCR derives from a young man who received the YFV17D yellow fever vaccine. The input for sequencing was PBMCs, either bulk or a sorted T-cell subset (CD4+, CD8+, memory, or dextramer-sorted; not recorded which), taken around 45 days after the first yellow fever vaccination. This chain uses TRBV27 with TRBJ2-1, with 9 bases that match TRBD2. In DNA, the CDR3 is TGTGCCAGCAGTTTTTCTAGCGGGGTTGATGAGCAGTTCTTC. Translated: CASSFSSGVDEQFF.